A single sample gave rise to the 28 T cell receptor beta chains below, sequenced in a study of Graves' ophthalmopathy and Graves' hyperthyroidism. The sequenced template was RNA, covering the TCR beta CDR3 region. An opening RT-PCR round employed HTBI primers and preceded a second-round multiplex PCR. TCRdb ran MiXCR on the multiplex PCR reads and lists one entry per CDR3 protein. The data show a few hundred thousand distinct CDR3 sequences, about a sixth seen once. Specimen: peripheral blood. The receptors were gathered from an adult man with Graves' ophthalmopathy.

This clonotype was seen many times. V and J are TRBV6-1 and TRBJ2-7, with D tentatively TRBD2 (5 bases). Trimming removed 2 bases from V and 0 bases from J, with 11 bases in between. CDR3 length: 15 residues. The V gene's germline CDR1 is MNHNS and CDR2 SASEGT. The CDR3 loop reads CASSESIGSSYEQYF. As DNA, the CDR3 is TGTGCCAGCAGTGAATCAATAGGGAGCTCCTACGAGCAGTACTTC.

Concerning this clonotype: A much larger clone lies one base from this, so it may be a read error. This chain uses TRBV6-1 with TRBJ2-7, with D possibly TRBD1 on 6 matching bases. Trimming took off 8 bases at V and 5 bases at J, with 13 bases between the two ends. CDR3 size: 12 residues. Germline values: CDR1 MNHNS, CDR2 SASEGT. CDR3 protein: CASAQGDDEQYF. As DNA, the CDR3 is TGTGCCAGCGCACAGGGTGACGACGAGCAGTACTTC.

This clonotype was picked up many times. The chain carries TRBV19 and TRBJ1-1, with D possibly matching TRBD1 (5 bases). The V end was cut by 7 bases, the J end by 4 bases, with 16 bases between. Germline CDR1 and CDR2: LNHDA and SQIVND (reference sequence). CDR3 size: 14 residues. The CDR3 reads CASIRGSAGTEAFF. The CDR3, as DNA: TGTGCCAGTATACGGGGGTCGGCGGGCACTGAAGCTTTCTTT.

In this sample, this clonotype turned up many times. The junction shows a germline mismatch at one end, possibly a read error. This rearrangement joins TRBV20-1 to TRBJ1-2; D is ambiguous. This CDR3 comprises 13 residues. Germline assignment: CDR1 DFQATT and CDR2 SNEGSKA (reference sequence). The CDR3 DNA reads as TGCAGTGCTCCGAACCCCTGGGTGACCGAGTGCAGCTTC. Translated, it gives CSAPNPWVTECSF.

This clonotype was detected ten times or more. The rearrangement joins TRBV6-2 or TRBV6-3 to TRBJ1-5; no clear D gene. CDR1 is MNHEY, CDR2 SVGEGT, per germline. Between the trimmed V and J ends, which lost 0 bases and 0 bases, there was a span of 12 bases. This CDR3 contains 17 residues. CDR3 loop: CASSYSPDHHSNQPQHF. The CDR3 region has the DNA TGTGCCAGCAGTTACTCGCCAGATCATCATAGCAATCAGCCCCAGCATTTT.

This clonotype was seen ten or more times. V is TRBV6-5 and J is TRBJ2-5; 11 bases agree with TRBD2. The CDR3 contains 15 residues. The V segment lost 4 bases and the J segment 5 bases; nucleotides outside the gene matches: 6. CDR1 is MNHEY, CDR2 SVGAGI, per germline. CDR3 loop: CASSWLAGGGETQYF. CDR3 DNA sequence: TGTGCCAGCAGTTGGCTAGCGGGGGGTGGGGAGACCCAGTACTTC.

At least ten counts were recorded for this clonotype. J is TRBJ2-5 and V is TRBV28, with 7 bases identical to TRBD1. J was trimmed by 5 bases and V by 6 bases; bases with no gene match: 12. The CDR3 spans 15 residues. Germline V gene data show CDR1 as MDHEN and CDR2 as SYDVKM. CDR3 amino acids: CASSPSRGGRETQYF. Written as DNA, the CDR3 is TGTGCCAGCAGCCCAAGCCGAGGGGGCAGGGAGACCCAGTACTTC.

V and J are TRBV9 and TRBJ1-2; D remains ambiguous. The germline V gene encodes CDR1 SGDLS and CDR2 YYNGEE. V gave up 0 bases and J gave up 2 bases, with 14 bases separating them. The CDR3 extends over 16 amino acids. Here the CDR3 reads CASSVATGSKNYGYTF. CDR3 DNA: TGTGCCAGCAGCGTAGCTACGGGCTCGAAGAACTATGGCTACACCTTC. The whole variable domain, remainder taken from reference TRBV9 and TRBJ1-2, is DSGVTQTPKHLITATGQRVTLRCSPRSGDLSVYWYQQSLDQGLQFLIQYYNGEERAKGNILERFSAQQFPDLHSELNLSSLELGDSALYFCASSVATGSKNYGYTFGSGTRLTVV.

This clonotype was found many times. V is TRBV5-1 and J is TRBJ1-2; D unclear. Germline values: CDR1 SGHRS, CDR2 YFSETQ. CDR3 size: 12 residues. Trimming removed 5 bases at V and 3 bases at J, with 8 bases between. The CDR3 loop is CASRETDYGYTF. CDR3 coding DNA: TGCGCCAGCAGGGAAACCGACTATGGCTACACCTTC. The whole variable domain, filled in from reference TRBV5-1 and TRBJ1-2, reads KAGVTQTPRYLIKTRGQQVTLSCSPISGHRSVSWYQQTPGQGLQFLFEYFSETQRNKGNFPGRFSGRQFSNSRSEMNVSTLELGDSALYLCASRETDYGYTFGSGTRLTVV.

The chain employs TRBV19 and TRBJ1-2; the D is unclear. This CDR3 spans 13 amino acids. V lost 6 bases, J lost 5 bases, and 13 bases lay in between. From germline, CDR1 is LNHDA and CDR2 SQIVND (reference sequence). CDR3 DNA: TGTGCCAGTAGGAGAGACGAGAGATATGGCTACACCTTC. It yields the protein CASRRDERYGYTF. Complete variable domain (other parts from reference TRBV19 and TRBJ1-2): DGGITQSPKYLFRKEGQNVTLSCEQNLNHDAMYWYRQDPGQGLRLIYYSQIVNDFQKGDIAEGYSVSREKKESFPLTVTSAQKNPTAFYLCASRRDERYGYTFGSGTRLTVV.

This clonotype has at least ten counts. At one of its ends the junction is not consistent with the germline gene, which may arise from a read error. The chain is built from TRBV6-2 or TRBV6-3 and TRBJ2-5; 8 bases agree with TRBD2. CDR3 length equals 14 residues. Germline-derived CDR1 and CDR2 are MNHEY and SVGEGT. CDR3: CASRSGGILETQHF. The DNA of the CDR3 is TGTGCCAGCAGATCGGGAGGGATACTAGAGACCCAGCACTTC.

In its sample, this clonotype was seen many times. This rearrangement joins TRBV6-1 to TRBJ2-7, with 9 bases matching TRBD2. CDR3 size: 15 residues. The germline gives CDR1 MNHNS, CDR2 SASEGT. Trimming cost V 5 bases and J 0 bases; bases outside gene matches: 5. Here the CDR3 reads CASSPRSGSSYEQYF. The CDR3 DNA follows: TGTGCCAGCAGTCCCCGTAGCGGGAGCTCCTACGAGCAGTACTTC.

In its sample, this clonotype was seen many times. V is TRBV2 and J is TRBJ2-5; D is perhaps TRBD2 (6 bases). V was pared by 0 bases and J by 7 bases, with 15 bases between. The CDR3 spans 15 residues. The germline V gene has CDR1 SNHLY and CDR2 FYNNEI. The CDR3 loop reads CASSEARGTLATQYF. As DNA, the CDR3 is TGTGCCAGCAGTGAAGCCAGAGGGACTCTTGCGACCCAGTACTTC.

This clonotype was detected many times. The J gene is TRBJ2-7, the V gene TRBV28, with a possible D match to TRBD1 (5 bases). The V gene's germline CDR1 is MDHEN and CDR2 SYDVKM. Trimming stripped 5 bases from V and 1 base from J, with 12 bases between. The CDR3 has 14 amino acids. CDR3 protein: CASSPTRTSYEQYF. DNA for the CDR3: TGTGCCAGCAGTCCAACCCGGACATCCTACGAGCAGTACTTC.

This clonotype was found many times. The chain is built from TRBV7-3 and TRBJ2-2; 10 bases agree with TRBD1. This CDR3 comprises 15 residues. J lost 0 bases, V lost 6 bases, and 1 base had no gene match. Looked up from germline, CDR1 is SGHTA and CDR2 is FQGTGA. The CDR3 reads CASRGTGANTGELFF. CDR3 sequence (DNA): TGTGCCAGCAGAGGGACAGGGGCGAACACCGGGGAGCTGTTTTTT.

This clonotype was recorded at least ten times. The V and J genes are TRBV4-2 and TRBJ2-2; perhaps TRBD1 as D (5 bases). Germline V CDR1 and CDR2: LGHNA, YNFKEQ. The CDR3 extends over 14 amino acids. The V and J ends lost 4 bases and 6 bases respectively, with 12 bases between them. The chain's CDR3 is CASSPIKGSGELFF. The CDR3 DNA is TGTGCCAGCAGCCCGATCAAGGGGTCCGGGGAGCTGTTTTTT.

The chain couples TRBV11-2 to TRBJ2-2; no clear D gene. The CDR3 length is 18 residues. Deletions cut 3 bases from V and 0 bases from J, with 17 bases between. Per the germline V gene, CDR1 is SGHAT and CDR2 is FQNNGV. CDR3 protein: CASSFRFGGPSNTGELFF. Here the CDR3 DNA reads TGTGCCAGCAGCTTTCGGTTTGGTGGGCCCTCGAACACCGGGGAGCTGTTTTTT.

This clonotype has at least ten counts. The chain joins TRBV20-1 to TRBJ2-5; weak D call: TRBD2 (5 bases). Looked up from germline, CDR1 is DFQATT and CDR2 is SNEGSKA (reference sequence). V lost 0 bases and J lost 2, with 13 bases in between. There are 15 residues in the CDR3. This CDR3 is CSARDSEAGQETQYF. The DNA of the CDR3 is TGCAGTGCTAGAGATTCGGAGGCCGGGCAAGAGACCCAGTACTTC.

On this clonotype itself: The germline gene is not matched at one end of the junction; a read error may be the cause. This chain joins TRBV7-9 and TRBJ1-5, with 8 positions matching TRBD1. Germline values: CDR1 SEHNR, CDR2 FQNEAQ (reference sequence). The CDR3 loop spans 15 amino acids. The CDR3 nucleotides read TGTGCCAACAGCTTAGGAGACAGGGGAAATCAGCCCCAGCATTTT. Its protein product is CANSLGDRGNQPQHF.

V and J are TRBV6-1 and TRBJ1-1, with TRBD1 as a possible D gene (5 bases). The V and J ends lost 6 bases and 4 bases respectively, with 15 bases between them. The germline gives CDR1 MNHNS, CDR2 SASEGT. The CDR3 is 14 residues long. The CDR3 bases are TGTGCCAGCAGCGGCGGGGCGACGAGCACTGAAGCTTTCTTT. It is translated as CASSGGATSTEAFF.

This clonotype came up a few times. The chain recombines TRBV9 with TRBJ1-3, with 7 bases fitting TRBD1. The CDR3 contains 16 residues. With 3 bases clipped from V and 0 bases from J, the junction kept 6 bases outside the gene matches. Germline assignment: CDR1 SGDLS and CDR2 YYNGEE. The CDR3 spells CASSAQTGVSGNTIYF. CDR3 in DNA: TGTGCCAGCAGCGCCCAAACAGGGGTCTCTGGAAACACCATATATTTT.

This clonotype has ten or more counts. V usage is TRBV19 and J usage is TRBJ2-5; the match to TRBD1 covers 7 bases. The CDR3 extends over 18 amino acids. CDR1 LNHDA and CDR2 SQIVND come from the germline V gene (reference sequence). V gave up 5 bases and J gave up 11 bases; unmatched junction bases: 26. CDR3 bases: TGTGCCAGTAGTCCCGGAAACCCGGGACAGAGAACCAAAAACACTCAGTACTTC. It encodes CASSPGNPGQRTKNTQYF.

This clonotype has ten or more counts. J is TRBJ2-7 and V is TRBV4-1; 7 positions match TRBD1. The CDR3 consists of 14 residues. CDR1 and CDR2 from the germline V gene are MGHRA and YSYEKL. Germline trimming cut 1 base from V and 4 bases from J; bases unmatched to any gene: 4. CDR3 bases: TGCGCCAGCAGCCAAGGGATGACAGGGTACGAGCAGTACTTC. Encoded protein: CASSQGMTGYEQYF.

This clonotype was recorded many times. V usage is TRBV6-5 and J usage is TRBJ2-7, with 7 bases matching TRBD1. The germline CDR1 and CDR2 sequences are MNHEY and SVGAGI. J lost 5 bases, V lost 4 bases, and 8 bases had no gene match. The CDR3 covers 14 residues. The CDR3 loop is CASSWATGTDEQYF. The CDR3 DNA is TGTGCCAGCAGTTGGGCGACAGGGACGGACGAGCAGTACTTC.

Ten or more counts support this clonotype. V and J are TRBV5-1 and TRBJ2-5; D is perhaps TRBD1 (6 bases). The CDR3 consists of 17 residues. Germline V gene lookup returns CDR1 SGHRS and CDR2 YFSETQ. V lost 0 bases to trimming and J lost 2 bases, with 17 bases between them. For the CDR3, the DNA is TGCGCCAGCAGCTTGGTTTCAGGGGAGAGGACACAAGAGACCCAGTACTTC. Its protein product is CASSLVSGERTQETQYF.

This clonotype was recorded at least ten times. The gene calls are TRBV12-3 or TRBV12-4 and TRBJ1-2; the D gene is possibly TRBD1 (6 bases). The CDR3 extends over 16 amino acids. Trimming removed 3 bases from V and 6 bases from J, with 20 bases in between. The CDR3 reads CASSLSSRGSINGYTF. Written as DNA, the CDR3 is TGTGCCAGCAGTTTGTCGTCAAGGGGGAGTATTAATGGCTACACCTTC.

This clonotype has at least ten counts. The chain is built from TRBV6-1 and TRBJ1-5; unclear D gene. CDR1 and CDR2 (germline): MNHNS, SASEGT. The V end was cut by 2 bases, the J end by 4 bases, with 12 bases between. The CDR3 is made up of 15 amino acids. Here the CDR3 DNA reads TGTGCCAGCAGTGAAATTGAGCGAGAAAATCAGCCCCAGCATTTT. This translates into CASSEIERENQPQHF.

J is TRBJ2-5 and V is TRBV20-1, with unresolved D. Between the trimmed V and J ends, which lost 7 bases and 1 base, there was a span of 13 bases. The germline CDR1 and CDR2 sequences are DFQATT and SNEGSKA (reference sequence). The CDR3 loop spans 13 amino acids. In nucleotides, the CDR3 is TGCAGTGTTGATCGGTACTCCCAAGAGACCCAGTACTTC. Translating it yields CSVDRYSQETQYF.